Listed below are T cell receptor beta chains from one sample, sequenced in a study of blood T cell repertoires in COVID-19. Sequencing was performed with immunoSEQ multiplex PCR; in TCRdb, only in-frame clones are kept and a portion is missing. This sample has around 150,000 clones, with around nine tenths found just once. Sequenced material: peripheral blood. These receptors originate from a woman aged 40 to 50 with acute or convalescent COVID-19. Both conserved end residues are part of each CDR3. The D gene is left open where the match is weak. Rows give clone size only sometimes, using once, few, many, or a class for an expanded clone.

>.|TRBJ2-7|TRBV19|TRBD2|14
TGTGCCAGTAGCCCCGGACTAGAGGTCAGGGAGCAGTACTTC
CASSPGLEVREQYF
>.|TRBJ2-1|TRBV5-1|TRBD1|13
TGCGCCAGCAGCCAGGACAGGGGGCATGAGCAGTTCTTC
CASSQDRGHEQFF
>.|TRBJ1-2|TRBV24-1|.|15
TGTGCCACCAGTGATTCCGCGGGTTTGAACTATGGCTACACCTTC
CATSDSAGLNYGYTF
>.|TRBJ1-2|TRBV29-1|.|15
TGCAGCGTTGCCGGGCCAGGGTTTTGGATGGATGGCTACACCTTC
CSVAGPGFWMDGYTF
>.|TRBJ2-1|TRBV5-1|TRBD2|23
TGCGCCAGCAGCTTGGCCACACAGGGGGGATGGACTAGCGGGAGGGCCAACTACAATGAGCAGTTCTTC
CASSLATQGGWTSGRANYNEQFF
>.|TRBJ2-5|TRBV5-5|TRBD2|16
TGTGCCAGCAGCTTATCCGGGACTAGCGTCCAAGAGACCCAGTACTTC
CASSLSGTSVQETQYF
>.|TRBJ2-7|TRBV2|TRBD1|14
TGTGCCAGCAGGGGGACAGGGGCCACCTACGAGCAGTACTTC
CASRGTGATYEQYF
>.|TRBJ2-7|TRBV3-1/TRBV3-2|TRBD2|15
TGTGCCAGCAGCCAAGAACTAGCGGCATTCTACGAGCAGTACTTC
CASSQELAAFYEQYF
>.|TRBJ1-3|TRBV7-8|.|18
TGTGCCAGCAGCTTAATAATGGGTGACAGGTCCTCTGGAAACACCATATATTTT
CASSLIMGDRSSGNTIYF
>.|TRBJ1-4|TRBV27|TRBD1|15
TGTGCCAGCAGTCCATACAGGGGAACCAATGAAAAACTGTTTTTT
CASSPYRGTNEKLFF
>.|TRBJ1-1|TRBV3-1/TRBV3-2|.|15
TGTGCCAGCAGCCAAGGCGCTCTGAGGAACACTGAAGCTTTCTTT
CASSQGALRNTEAFF
>.|TRBJ2-2|TRBV3-1/TRBV3-2|.|14
TGTGCCAGCAGCCAAGATCTCGTCACCGGGGAGCTGTTTTTT
CASSQDLVTGELFF
>.|TRBJ2-7|TRBV12-3/TRBV12-4|TRBD1|13
TGTGCCAGCCACAGGGGTCTTTCCTACGAGCAGTACTTC
CASHRGLSYEQYF
>.|TRBJ2-7|TRBV7-6|TRBD1|15
TGTGCCAGCAGCTTAGTCCGACAGGGTTCCTACGAGCAGTACTTC
CASSLVRQGSYEQYF
>.|TRBJ1-2|TRBV7-9|TRBD1|13
TGTGCCAGCAGCCTGGGACAGAGCTATGGCTACACCTTC
CASSLGQSYGYTF
>.|TRBJ2-6|TRBV4-3|TRBD1|19
TGCGCCAGCAGCCAAGTGGGGAGAGACAGGGCGTCTGGGGCCAACGTCCTGACTTTC
CASSQVGRDRASGANVLTF
>.|TRBJ2-5|TRBV7-9|.|13
TGTGCCAGCAGCTTACTAGCGCTGGAGACCCAGTACTTC
CASSLLALETQYF
>.|TRBJ1-3|TRBV2|.|12
TGTGCCATATGGGGAGGTGGAAACACCATATATTTT
CAIWGGGNTIYF
>.|TRBJ1-4|TRBV18|.|14
TGTGCCAGCTCACCAGCGCCCGGAGAGGAAAAACTGTTTTTT
CASSPAPGEEKLFF
>.|TRBJ1-4|TRBV7-9|.|14
TGTGCCAGCAGCCTCTTGGCGGGGAGGGAAAAACTGTTTTTT
CASSLLAGREKLFF
>.|TRBJ2-7|TRBV10-3|.|13
TGTGCCATCAGTCCCACAGACAGCTACGAGCAGTACTTC
CAISPTDSYEQYF
>.|TRBJ1-3|TRBV4-1|.|15
TGCGCCAGCAGCCAAGAACCAGGGCGTAGAAACACCATATATTTT
CASSQEPGRRNTIYF
>.|TRBJ2-7|TRBV14|TRBD2|14
TGTGCCAGCAGCCAAGTAGCGGGAGAGTACGAGCAGTACTTC
CASSQVAGEYEQYF
>few|TRBJ1-2|TRBV18|TRBD1|14
TGTGCCAGCTCAACCACGGGACAGGGGCATGGCTACACCTTC
CASSTTGQGHGYTF
>once|TRBJ2-1|TRBV20-1|TRBD2|15
TGCAGTGCTAGTGGTCGGGGGGTTGGGCGACATGAGCAGTTCTTC
CSASGRGVGRHEQFF
>once|TRBJ2-6|TRBV6-2/TRBV6-3|TRBD1|19
TGTGCCAGCAGTCCAGCCGGGACAGGTACCTACTCTGGGGCCAACGTCCTGACTTTC
CASSPAGTGTYSGANVLTF
>once|TRBJ1-1|TRBV13|TRBD1|17
TGTGCCAGCAGCTTAGAAGGGACAGGGGAGCCGGGCACTGAAGCTTTCTTT
CASSLEGTGEPGTEAFF
>.|TRBJ2-5|TRBV10-3|.|14
TGTGCCATCAGTGGGGGAGCTCTTACCGGGACCCAGTACTTC
CAISGGALTGTQYF
>.|TRBJ2-5|TRBV5-4|TRBD2|13
TGTGCCAGCAGGCGAGCGGGACAAGAGACCCAGTACTTC
CASRRAGQETQYF